These 29 T cell receptor beta chains originate from one sample sequenced in a study of OX40 agonist ivuxolimab in advanced cancers. Assay: immunoSEQ multiplex PCR; the TCRdb copy retains only in-frame clones and omits some. The sample lists tens of thousands of clones, roughly 88% seen once, with approximately 0.25% in the top ten. This sample comprised CD4+ or CD8+ T cells sorted from blood, obtained in a trial of the OX40 agonist ivuxolimab. These receptors all come from an adult with an advanced solid tumor such as melanoma, head and neck, liver or kidney cancer.

This chain connects TRBV7-9 to TRBJ2-7; D is undetermined. The CDR3 runs 10 residues. Per the germline V gene, CDR1 is SEHNR and CDR2 is FQNEAQ (reference sequence). V was trimmed by 8 bases and J by 3 bases, leaving 5 bases between them. In nucleotides, the CDR3 is TGTGCCAGCGGGGACTACGAGCAGTACTTC. It specifies CASGDYEQYF.

J is TRBJ1-2 and V is TRBV5-1, with 7 bases fitting TRBD1. The CDR3 extends over 14 amino acids. CDR1 SGHRS and CDR2 YFSETQ come from the germline V gene. Trimming removed 4 bases from V and 2 bases from J; junction bases left unmatched: 5. Written as DNA, the CDR3 is TGCGCCAGCAGCAATGGGACAGTCAACTATGGCTACACCTTC. Its translation is CASSNGTVNYGYTF.

This rearrangement joins TRBV11-2 to TRBJ2-6; D is ambiguous. This CDR3 region has 16 residues. Trimming left V 3 bases short and J 0 bases short, with 9 bases between. In germline, CDR1 is SGHAT, CDR2 FQNNGV. The CDR3 loop reads CASSFLMDSGANVLTF. The CDR3 nucleotides are TGTGCCAGCAGCTTTCTTATGGACTCTGGGGCCAACGTCCTGACTTTC.

This clone has just one count. The chain links TRBV7-2 to TRBJ2-1; TRBD2 matches at 11 bases. CDR1 and CDR2 (germline): SGHTA, FQGNSA. CDR3 length equals 15 residues. Trimming removed 5 bases from V and 6 bases from J; junction bases left unmatched: 6. The CDR3 bases are TGTGCCAGCAGCATAACTAGCGGGAGTCGCAATGAGCAGTTCTTC. Translated, it gives CASSITSGSRNEQFF.

The rearrangement uses TRBV5-4 and TRBJ2-1, with 10 bases lining up with TRBD2. The CDR3 has 16 amino acids. V shed 0 bases and J 6 bases; nucleotides not matched to a gene: 6. Germline V lookup: CDR1 SGHNT, CDR2 YYREEE (reference sequence). The CDR3 sequence: CASSLASSSGSNEQFF. DNA for the CDR3: TGTGCCAGCAGCTTGGCCTCGTCTAGCGGGAGCAATGAGCAGTTCTTC.

This chain joins TRBV7-6 and TRBJ2-7; 8 positions match TRBD1. Germline V lookup: CDR1 SGHVS, CDR2 FNYEAQ. Trimming at V came to 3 bases and at J to 6 bases, leaving 4 bases not matched to a gene. This CDR3 comprises 13 residues. Here the CDR3 reads CASSLTTGVEQYF. In nucleotides, the CDR3 is TGTGCCAGCAGCTTGACGACAGGGGTCGAGCAGTACTTC.

The V gene is TRBV10-3, the J gene TRBJ2-7; D call uncertain. Per the germline V gene, CDR1 is ENHRY and CDR2 is SYGVKD. With 3 bases removed from V and 6 bases from J, the gap between germline ends came to 15 bases. The CDR3 runs to 14 residues. The CDR3 bases are TGTGCCATCAGTGATGGTACAAGCCCCCTCGAGCAGTACTTC. Protein: CAISDGTSPLEQYF.

This clone occurred once. This chain links TRBV2 with TRBJ2-1; 10 nucleotides agree with TRBD2. The CDR3 covers 15 residues. Germline assignment: CDR1 SNHLY and CDR2 FYNNEI. Trimming cost V 3 bases and J 4 bases; bases outside gene matches: 3. CDR3: CASSETSGYYNEQFF. Here the CDR3 DNA reads TGTGCCAGCAGTGAGACTAGCGGGTATTACAATGAGCAGTTCTTC.

This clone was picked up a small number of times. This rearrangement joins TRBV10-3 to TRBJ1-5, with D uncertain. The CDR3 is 18 residues long. Germline V gives CDR1 ENHRY, CDR2 SYGVKD. V shed 3 bases and J shed 2 bases, with 20 bases lying between them. CDR3 sequence reads: CAISDGYGPASGNQPQHF. CDR3 DNA: TGTGCCATCAGTGATGGGTATGGTCCAGCATCTGGCAATCAGCCCCAGCATTTT.

The chain joins TRBV10-3 to TRBJ2-5; 10 positions match TRBD2. Germline CDR1 and CDR2: ENHRY and SYGVKD. The CDR3 loop spans 16 amino acids. V gave up 3 bases and J gave up 5 bases; unmatched junction bases: 9. The CDR3 DNA reads as TGTGCCATCAGTGATTCTAGCGGGAGAGGTCGGGAGACCCAGTACTTC. This translates into CAISDSSGRGRETQYF.

This sequence joins TRBV18 and TRBJ2-1; D unclear. Germline CDR1 is KGHSH and CDR2 is LQKENI. V lost 2 bases and J lost 0, with 5 bases in between. The CDR3 totals 14 residues. CDR3 coding DNA: TGTGCCAGCTCACCAGGAAGCTCCTACAATGAGCAGTTCTTC. Amino acids: CASSPGSSYNEQFF.

The chain is built from TRBV19 and TRBJ1-6; no reliable D call. Trimming removed 10 bases from V and 5 bases from J, with 12 bases in between. CDR1 and CDR2 from the germline V gene are LNHDA and SQIVND (reference sequence). The CDR3 length is 13 residues. The CDR3 bases are TGTGCCACCCAGACGGGAAATAATTCACCCCTCCACTTT. Translation gives CATQTGNNSPLHF.

The chain couples TRBV5-1 to TRBJ2-5; D is possibly TRBD2 (6 bases). Trimming took 5 bases from V and 4 from J, leaving 12 bases between them. Germline CDR1 and CDR2: SGHRS and YFSETQ. This CDR3 spans 13 amino acids. The CDR3 loop is CASRPVGGETQYF. The CDR3 bases are TGCGCCAGCAGGCCTGTGGGGGGAGAGACCCAGTACTTC. Based on the CDR3 plus reference TRBV5-1 and TRBJ2-5, the full variable domain is KAGVTQTPRYLIKTRGQQVTLSCSPISGHRSVSWYQQTPGQGLQFLFEYFSETQRNKGNFPGRFSGRQFSNSRSEMNVSTLELGDSALYLCASRPVGGETQYFGPGTRLLVL.

The table lists this clone with a few counts. This chain links TRBV2 with TRBJ2-3; D unclear. With 6 bases removed from V and 6 bases from J, the gap between germline ends came to 13 bases. Germline assignment: CDR1 SNHLY and CDR2 FYNNEI. The CDR3 loop spans 13 amino acids. The CDR3 here is CASSKAVTDTQYF. CDR3 nucleotide sequence: TGTGCCAGCAGCAAAGCAGTTACGGATACGCAGTATTTT.

The CDR3 DNA follows: TGTGTCAGAAGCCGTCCAGGGGACTCTGGGGCCAACGTCCTGACTTTC. It codes for CVRSRPGDSGANVLTF. The J gene is TRBJ2-6, the V gene TRBV7-5; TRBD1 reflects the table's D call only, with no check against the DNA. TRBV7-5 is listed as a pseudogene. The length of the CDR3 is 16 residues.

The chain recombines TRBV28 with TRBJ1-3; D gene uncertain. Per germline, CDR1 MDHEN and CDR2 SYDVKM. This CDR3 spans 13 amino acids. V lost 8 bases and J lost 0, with 8 bases in between. The CDR3 region is CASLEHSGNTIYF. CDR3 nucleotide sequence: TGTGCCAGCTTGGAACACTCTGGAAACACCATATATTTT.

The rearrangement links TRBV4-1 to TRBJ2-4; D unclear. Trimming pared 1 base from V and 3 bases from J, leaving 13 bases between. The CDR3 has 16 residues. Germline V gene lookup returns CDR1 MGHRA and CDR2 YSYEKL. The CDR3 nucleotides read TGCGCCAGCAGCCAAGTTCCCCTAATGGGCAAAAACATTCAGTACTTC. It is translated as CASSQVPLMGKNIQYF.

The chain is built from TRBV7-2 and TRBJ1-6, with 10 bases that match TRBD1. In germline, CDR1 is SGHTA, CDR2 FQGNSA. This CDR3 comprises 15 residues. The ends lost 2 bases at V and 9 bases at J; junction bases unmatched: 4. The CDR3 protein is CASSLTRDRGSPLHF. The CDR3 region has the DNA TGTGCCAGCAGCTTAACGCGGGACAGGGGTTCACCCCTCCACTTT.

This chain links TRBV7-6 with TRBJ2-2; TRBD2 aligns across 7 bases. Trimming cost V 5 bases and J 4 bases; bases outside gene matches: 7. This CDR3 has 15 residues. From germline, CDR1 is SGHVS and CDR2 FNYEAQ. This chain's CDR3 is CASSPGTKGTGELFF. The CDR3 DNA is TGTGCCAGCAGCCCGGGGACTAAAGGCACCGGGGAGCTGTTTTTT.

The chain links TRBV11-3 to TRBJ2-1; D perhaps matches TRBD2 (6 bases). This CDR3 is built from 14 residues. V lost 1 base to trimming and J lost 3 bases, with 7 bases between them. Germline CDR1 SGHNT, CDR2 YENEEA. CDR3 loop: CASSLGGDYNEQFF. DNA for the CDR3: TGTGCCAGCAGCTTAGGGGGGGACTACAATGAGCAGTTCTTC.

V gene TRBV6-1 combines with J gene TRBJ1-5; D is unresolved. Looked up from germline, CDR1 is MNHNS and CDR2 is SASEGT. The CDR3 length is 13 residues. V gave up 7 bases and J gave up 3 bases, with 10 bases separating them. The CDR3 nucleotides read TGTGCCAGCAATAACAGATACAATCAGCCCCAGCATTTT. Translation: CASNNRYNQPQHF.

The CDR3 protein is CASRQRQGDVGTQYF. In nucleotides, the CDR3 is TGCGCCAGCAGACAAAGACAGGGGGATGTAGGTACGCAGTATTTT. The rearrangement joins TRBV4-1 to TRBJ2-3, with TRBD1 matching over 9 bases. This CDR3 region has 15 residues. With 6 bases clipped from V and 8 bases from J, the junction kept 12 bases outside the gene matches. In germline, CDR1 is MGHRA, CDR2 YSYEKL.

V usage is TRBV19 and J usage is TRBJ1-5; D is ambiguous. The germline V gene encodes CDR1 LNHDA and CDR2 SQIVND (reference sequence). The germline V and J ends were trimmed by 4 bases and 4 bases, with 17 bases remaining between them. This CDR3 has 16 amino acids. The CDR3 reads CASSNSNFLGNQPQHF. CDR3 sequence (DNA): TGTGCCAGTAGTAATAGTAACTTTTTGGGAAATCAGCCCCAGCATTTT.

In its sample, this clone was seen a few times. The V and J genes are TRBV5-4 and TRBJ2-2, with TRBD1 identical over 10 bases. J lost 8 bases, V lost 3 bases, and 4 bases had no gene match. Germline CDR1 SGHNT, CDR2 YYREEE (reference sequence). This CDR3 is built from 14 residues. In DNA, the CDR3 is TGTGCCAGCAGCTCAGACAGGGGGCTGGGGGAGCTGTTTTTT. Its translation is CASSSDRGLGELFF.

This clone was found a few times. The chain is built from TRBV5-1 and TRBJ2-7; D is undetermined. The V end lost 0 bases, the J end lost 0 bases, and 7 bases lay between the germline ends. There are 14 residues in the CDR3. Germline CDR1 SGHRS, CDR2 YFSETQ. The CDR3 region has the DNA TGCGCCAGCAGCTTGGAATTGAGCTCCTACGAGCAGTACTTC. Translated: CASSLELSSYEQYF.

The rearrangement uses TRBV9 and TRBJ2-7; either TRBD1 or TRBD2 may supply D (5 bases each). This CDR3 has 14 residues. Germline CDR1 SGDLS, CDR2 YYNGEE. The V end was cut by 0 bases, the J end by 3 bases, with 10 bases between. CDR3 protein: CASSVGPGHYEQYF. In nucleotides, the CDR3 is TGTGCCAGCAGCGTAGGGCCGGGGCACTACGAGCAGTACTTC.

The sample holds a few counts of this clone. V is TRBV5-1 and J is TRBJ2-5; 7 bases map to TRBD2. Per germline, CDR1 SGHRS and CDR2 YFSETQ. The CDR3 contains 15 residues. Germline trimming cut 1 base from V and 4 bases from J; bases unmatched to any gene: 7. The CDR3 DNA reads as TGCGCCAGCAGCTTGCCACTAACGGGGGGAGAGACCCAGTACTTC. This translates into CASSLPLTGGETQYF.

The chain links TRBV5-1 to TRBJ2-7, with TRBD2 identical over 8 bases. Germline loops: CDR1 SGHRS, CDR2 YFSETQ. The CDR3 totals 16 residues. The ends lost 0 bases at V and 6 bases at J; junction bases unmatched: 11. As DNA, the CDR3 is TGCGCCAGCAGCTTGGGGGCGGGAGGCTTCTTCGGCGAGCAGTACTTC. Amino acid sequence: CASSLGAGGFFGEQYF.

This clone appeared a single time. CDR3 loop: CASSGRQWVDQPQHF. The CDR3 coding sequence is TGTGCCAGTAGTGGACGACAGTGGGTGGATCAGCCCCAGCATTTT. J is TRBJ1-5 and V is TRBV19, with a possible D match to TRBD1 (5 bases). The V and J ends lost 5 bases and 5 bases respectively, with 16 bases between them. The germline CDR1 and CDR2 sequences are LNHDA and SQIVND (reference sequence). The CDR3 is made up of 15 amino acids.